This TCR beta chain originates from a study of OX40 agonist ivuxolimab in advanced cancers. Across the whole study: Hepatocellular carcinoma, melanoma, renal cell or head and neck cancer was diagnosed in the dose-escalation patients. Partial responses were seen in three patients, one with hepatocellular carcinoma and two with cutaneous melanoma. Overall study findings and caveats: Certain nonresponders additionally had low normalized T-cell clonal expansion.

Repertoires were generated with immunoSEQ multiplex PCR, while TCRdb's copy carries only in-frame clones and drops some. This sample has 50,000 to 65,000 clones, with about 87% found just once. Note on this clone: The antigen remains unidentified.

The CDR3 extends over 16 amino acids. Trimming pared 2 bases from V and 4 bases from J, leaving 15 bases between. Per the germline V gene, CDR1 is GTSNPN and CDR2 is SVGIG (reference sequence). The input for sequencing was CD4+ or CD8+ T cells sorted from blood, taken in a trial of the OX40 agonist ivuxolimab. This clonotype was sampled from an adult with an advanced solid tumor such as melanoma, head and neck, liver or kidney cancer. This chain uses TRBV30 with TRBJ2-6; either TRBD1 or TRBD2 may fit D (6 bases each). CDR3 sequence reads: CAWSTGWTTGANVLTF. The CDR3 nucleotides are TGTGCCTGGAGTACAGGGTGGACTACCGGGGCCAACGTCCTGACTTTC.